This TCR beta chain originates from a study of blood T cells in healthy people across ages. Study findings and constraints: Diversity was higher, and naive CD4+ cells more numerous, in long-lived donors than in aged donors. Underestimates were what the diversity estimates from one million T cells were considered to be.

Alongside a J-beta primer mix, a sample-barcoded 5' primer served in a second PCR lasting about 6 to 12 cycles. Tagging of each cDNA molecule was performed by a template-switch adaptor with 12 random nucleotides. TCRdb itself ran the 5' RACE reads through MiXCR, one entry per CDR3 protein. The sample includes more than 800,000 distinct CDR3 sequences, 40% to 45% of them seen just once. The authors extracted at least 5 micrograms of total RNA per sample. With 1 base removed from V and 2 bases from J, the gap between germline ends came to 7 bases. The CDR3 length is 13 residues. Per germline, CDR1 SGHRS and CDR2 YFSETQ. Comments on this clonotype: The antigen remains undetermined.

The sequencing sample was made of blood. This chain uses TRBV5-1 with TRBJ2-7; no clear D. This receptor was obtained from a woman aged 55-69 years in good health. CDR3 DNA sequence: TGCGCCAGCAGCTTGCAGACGACCTACGAGCAGTACTTC. Translating gives CASSLQTTYEQYF.